Listed below are T cell receptor beta chains from one sample, sequenced in a study of graft-versus-host responses after intestinal transplantation. Their antigens are not known. Sequenced by immunoSEQ multiplex PCR; TCRdb stores in-frame clones only, minus some. The sample shows about 80,000 clones, about 89% of them seen only once. The material sequenced was unstimulated CD4+ T cells sorted from spleen or lymph node cells, taken before intestinal transplant. The origin of the receptors is a human donor who received an intestinal transplant. Each CDR3 is given with its conserved first and last residue. A clone size is listed for some rows: how often the clone was seen (once, few, many), or a class if it is expanded.

j_gene,v_gene,abundance,CDR3aa
TRBJ1-1,TRBV18,.,CASSPSGGTEAFF
TRBJ2-7,TRBV18,.,CASSPPFPSEHEQYF
TRBJ2-2,TRBV9,.,CASSIVSGRASPGELFF
TRBJ1-4,TRBV7-9,.,CASSLEETGRKLFF
TRBJ2-2,TRBV2,.,CASSALASSPGELFF
TRBJ1-3,TRBV7-6,.,CASSWGQSSGNTIYF
TRBJ2-5,TRBV7-9,once,CASSLAAQGRETQYF
TRBJ2-1,TRBV11-2,.,CASRPTSGSGNEQFF
TRBJ1-1,TRBV28,once,CASSSNRAPRAEAFF
TRBJ1-4,TRBV29-1,.,CSVDKTGRGEKLFF
TRBJ2-7,TRBV18,.,CASSSGTGGYEQYF
TRBJ2-3,TRBV7-9,.,CASASGGTQYF
TRBJ1-1,TRBV19,.,CASSIRGHRVDTEAFF
TRBJ2-1,TRBV1,.,CTSSLSLPGIFNEQFF
TRBJ2-3,TRBV18,.,CASSPGSGGTTDTQYF
TRBJ2-1,TRBV11-1,.,CASSPRKRGAYEQFF
TRBJ2-2,TRBV19,.,CASSPRRTLRGGELFF
TRBJ2-7,TRBV2,once,CASSQGYEQYF
TRBJ1-2,TRBV30,.,CAWSEDSYYGYTF
TRBJ1-1,TRBV5-8,.,CASSKWVGLQGNRNTEAFF
TRBJ2-3,TRBV19,.,CASSKGPSTDTQYF
TRBJ2-7,TRBV7-2,few,CASSSRQGHEQYF
TRBJ2-3,TRBV4-1,once,CASSQGPTGGATDTQYF
TRBJ1-2,TRBV28,.,CASSFAGINYGYTF
TRBJ2-7,TRBV28,.,CASSSQTERVRYEQYF